What follows describes a single T cell receptor beta chain. Its antigen is undetermined. The sample is drawn from a study of cytomegalovirus exposure and HLA in healthy donors. Study findings and constraints: Sequencing likely produced, as an artifact, a cluster of highly shared sequence variants. The study carried out a later analysis of TCR beta sequences. It associated 16,951 of them with specific HLA alleles at a false discovery rate of 0.05.

PCR used 60 Vbeta primers and 13 Jbeta primers. Profiling relied on immunoSEQ multiplex PCR, and the TCRdb table lists in-frame clones only, not all of them. The listing records just under 90,000 clones. J was trimmed by 6 bases and V by 4 bases; bases with no gene match: 6. The CDR3 sequence is 15 residues long. Germline values: CDR1 SGDLS, CDR2 YYNGEE. The source of this sequence is a girl aged 10 to 17 in good health and CMV-seropositive. Material for sequencing was PBMCs. The chain uses TRBV9 and TRBJ2-1; the match to TRBD2 covers 11 bases. The CDR3 spells CASSRGLAGSNEQFF. In DNA, the CDR3 is TGTGCCAGCAGCCGAGGACTAGCGGGTAGCAATGAGCAGTTCTTC. Combining the CDR3 with reference TRBV9 and TRBJ2-1 gives the whole variable domain DSGVTQTPKHLITATGQRVTLRCSPRSGDLSVYWYQQSLDQGLQFLIQYYNGEERAKGNILERFSAQQFPDLHSELNLSSLELGDSALYFCASSRGLAGSNEQFFGPGTRLTVL.